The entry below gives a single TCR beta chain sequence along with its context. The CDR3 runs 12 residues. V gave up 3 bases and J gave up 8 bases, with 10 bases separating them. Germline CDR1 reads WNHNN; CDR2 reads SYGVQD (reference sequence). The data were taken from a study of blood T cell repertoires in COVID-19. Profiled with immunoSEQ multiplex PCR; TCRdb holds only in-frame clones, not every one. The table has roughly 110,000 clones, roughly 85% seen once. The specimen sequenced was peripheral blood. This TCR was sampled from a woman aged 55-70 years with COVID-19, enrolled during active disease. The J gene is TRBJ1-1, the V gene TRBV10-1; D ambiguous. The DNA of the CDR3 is TGCGCCAGCAGTGATTGGGGAGGAGAAGCTTTCTTT. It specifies CASSDWGGEAFF.